One sample yielded the 13 T cell receptor beta chains listed below, sequenced in a study of blood T cells in healthy people across ages. The second PCR ran roughly 6 to 11 cycles with a sample-barcoded 5' primer and J-beta primers. TCRdb reanalysed the 5' RACE reads using MiXCR and keeps one entry per CDR3 protein. The sample carries approximately 830,000 distinct CDR3 sequences, 55% to 65% recorded once. The sequenced material came from blood. These receptors were obtained from a man aged 25-45 years in good health.

The genes are TRBV5-6 and TRBJ1-6; D is uncertain. V was pared by 1 base and J by 9 bases, with 5 bases between. CDR3 length: 12 residues. Germline CDR1 reads SGHDT; CDR2 reads YYEEEE. CDR3 loop: CASSLTLSPLHF. In DNA form, the CDR3 reads TGTGCCAGCAGCTTGACACTTTCACCCCTCCACTTT.

This clonotype was seen only once. This chain's CDR3 is CSVSLWWGANNEQFF. As DNA, the CDR3 is TGCAGCGTTTCCCTCTGGTGGGGGGCGAACAATGAGCAGTTCTTC. The genes are TRBV29-1 and TRBJ2-1, with D perhaps TRBD1 or TRBD2 (6 bases each). The CDR3 is 15 residues long. Germline CDR1 and CDR2: SQVTM and ANQGSEA. V lost 5 bases, J lost 5 bases, and 19 bases lay in between.

V is TRBV6-1 and J is TRBJ2-4; the D gene is possibly TRBD2 (7 bases). V shed 6 bases and J shed 13 bases, with 19 bases lying between them. Germline V gene sequence: CDR1 MNHNS, CDR2 SASEGT. The CDR3 consists of 13 residues. The DNA for the CDR3 is TGTGCCAGCAGCCTAGAGGAGGGGGGGGGACAGTACTTC. Amino acids: CASSLEEGGGQYF.

The V gene is TRBV30, the J gene TRBJ2-7, with 7 bases identical to TRBD1. Trimming took 2 bases from V and 3 from J; bases not matched to a gene: 4. CDR1 is GTSNPN, CDR2 SVGIG, per germline (reference sequence). The CDR3 extends over 13 amino acids. CDR3 bases: TGTGCCTGGAGTAAGACAGGGCTCTACGAGCAGTACTTC. Its translation: CAWSKTGLYEQYF.

This rearrangement joins TRBV29-1 to TRBJ2-3, with 7 positions matching TRBD1. From germline, CDR1 is SQVTM and CDR2 ANQGSEA. V shed 7 bases, J shed 2 bases, and the junction held 6 bases outside the gene matches. The CDR3 extends over 13 amino acids. CDR3 DNA: TGCAGCGCCAAGGGACAGAACACAGATACGCAGTATTTT. Its protein product is CSAKGQNTDTQYF.

This chain uses TRBV6-2 or TRBV6-3 with TRBJ1-2; D unresolved. V dropped 2 bases and J dropped 2 bases, with 12 bases sitting between them. Looked up from germline, CDR1 is MNHEY and CDR2 is SVGEGT. This CDR3 is 15 amino acids long. The CDR3 spells CASSYGGPWNYGYTF. CDR3 nucleotides: TGTGCCAGCAGTTACGGCGGACCTTGGAACTATGGCTACACCTTC.

V gene TRBV30 combines with J gene TRBJ2-1; TRBD2 aligns across 11 bases. V was pared by 4 bases and J by 7 bases, with 3 bases of the junction left unmatched. The CDR3 sequence is 13 residues long. Germline V CDR1 and CDR2: GTSNPN, SVGIG (reference sequence). The CDR3 DNA follows: TGTGCCTGGACTAGCGGGGGGATGAATGAGCAGTTCTTC. As protein: CAWTSGGMNEQFF. Using reference TRBV30 and TRBJ2-1 for the parts outside the CDR3, the full variable domain is SQTIHQWPATLVQPVGSPLSLECTVEGTSNPNLYWYRQAAGRGLQLLFYSVGIGQISSEVPQNLSASRPQDRQFILSSKKLLLSDSGFYLCAWTSGGMNEQFFGPGTRLTVL.

This rearrangement joins TRBV9 to TRBJ2-7; D possibly matches TRBD1 or TRBD2 (7 bases each). The V end was cut by 0 bases, the J end by 4 bases, with 17 bases between. Germline CDR1 and CDR2: SGDLS and YYNGEE. CDR3 length equals 16 residues. CDR3: CASSVAREGASYEQYF. In DNA, the CDR3 is TGTGCCAGCAGCGTAGCTAGGGAGGGGGCGTCTTACGAGCAGTACTTC.

This clonotype is a singleton in its sample. J is TRBJ2-5 and V is TRBV12-3 or TRBV12-4; 9 bases align to TRBD1. CDR3 length: 16 residues. Germline trimming cut 5 bases from V and 5 bases from J; bases unmatched to any gene: 12. As DNA, the CDR3 is TGTGCCAGCAGTCCAAATTACAGGGGGCGAATCGAGACCCAGTACTTC. Encoded protein: CASSPNYRGRIETQYF.

The rearrangement joins TRBV27 to TRBJ2-5, with 7 bases lining up with TRBD1. The germline V gene has CDR1 MNHEY and CDR2 SMNVEV (reference sequence). This CDR3 region has 15 residues. Losses at the gene ends were 5 bases for V and 11 bases for J; bases not matched to a gene: 17. CDR3 sequence reads: CASSATGSGHNEQYF. Written as DNA, the CDR3 is TGTGCCAGCAGTGCGACAGGGTCGGGCCACAATGAGCAGTACTTC.

This clonotype was detected once. In nucleotides, the CDR3 is TGTGCCAGCAGCCTCCTCACTAGCGGGGGTTCCTACGAGCAGTACTTC. Translation: CASSLLTSGGSYEQYF. The genes are TRBV7-9 and TRBJ2-7; the match to TRBD2 covers 11 bases. There are 16 residues in the CDR3. The germline V gene has CDR1 SEHNR and CDR2 FQNEAQ (reference sequence). The V and J ends lost 5 bases and 1 base, in that order; junction bases with no gene match: 7.

This clonotype was seen once. V is TRBV4-3 and J is TRBJ2-1; 11 bases agree with TRBD2. The germline CDR1 and CDR2 sequences are LGHNA and YSLEER. The V and J ends lost 2 bases and 4 bases, in that order; junction bases with no gene match: 4. The CDR3 has 16 amino acids. In DNA, the CDR3 is TGCGCCAGCAGCCAATTTAGCGGGGGGGCGTACAATGAGCAGTTCTTC. Its protein is CASSQFSGGAYNEQFF.

This rearrangement joins TRBV10-3 to TRBJ1-6; no clear D gene. The germline V and J ends were trimmed by 2 bases and 6 bases, with 5 bases remaining between them. CDR1 is ENHRY and CDR2 is SYGVKD in the germline V gene. The CDR3 consists of 13 residues. The CDR3 nucleotides are TGTGCCATCAGTGAGGGTTTTAATTCACCCCTCCACTTT. Translation gives CAISEGFNSPLHF.